The 19 T cell receptor beta chains below were found in one sample sequenced in a study of blood T cell repertoires in COVID-19. The protocol was immunoSEQ multiplex PCR, while the TCRdb copy is restricted to in-frame clones and leaves out a portion. Of 140,000 to 150,000 clones listed, around nine tenths are singletons. Source material: peripheral blood. These receptors were taken from a man aged 55 to 69 with active or convalescent COVID-19.

This clone has only one observation. This sequence joins TRBV15 and TRBJ1-1; TRBD1 matches 9 bases. CDR3 length equals 15 residues. The germline gives CDR1 LNHNV, CDR2 YYDKDF (reference sequence). J gave up 1 base and V 3 bases, and 3 bases lay outside the gene matches. The CDR3, as DNA: TGTGCCACCAGCAGCGGACAGGGGCGGAACACTGAAGCTTTCTTT. The encoded protein is CATSSGQGRNTEAFF.

The chain couples TRBV3-1 (or the pseudogene TRBV3-2) to TRBJ1-3; a possible D gene is TRBD1 (6 bases). CDR3 size: 14 residues. Germline assignment: CDR1 LGHDT and CDR2 YNNKEL (reference sequence). Trimming cost V 7 bases and J 3 bases, with 13 bases left between them. CDR3 coding DNA: TGTGCCAGCAACAAAGGGGGGGTTGGAAACACCATATATTTT. It yields the protein CASNKGGVGNTIYF.

The gene calls are TRBV19 and TRBJ1-1; D is undetermined. CDR1 is LNHDA and CDR2 is SQIVND in the germline V gene (reference sequence). V was trimmed by 3 bases and J by 0 bases, leaving 8 bases between them. This CDR3 contains 14 residues. The CDR3 reads CASSMSQVNTEAFF. The CDR3 DNA reads TGTGCCAGTAGTATGTCCCAGGTGAACACTGAAGCTTTCTTT.

The chain couples TRBV27 to TRBJ2-1, with a possible D match to TRBD2 (6 bases). The CDR3 is 14 amino acids. V was cut by 8 bases and J by 0 bases, with 11 bases left in between. Looked up from germline, CDR1 is MNHEY and CDR2 is SMNVEV (reference sequence). The CDR3 nucleotides read TGTGCCAGCCGGGACTTAAGCTCCTACAATGAGCAGTTCTTC. This encodes CASRDLSSYNEQFF.

There are a few counts of this clone. The rearrangement joins TRBV6-2 or TRBV6-3 to TRBJ2-1; D is uncertain. V dropped 5 bases and J dropped 4 bases, with 9 bases sitting between them. This CDR3 has 13 amino acids. CDR1 and CDR2 (germline): MNHEY, SVGEGT. CDR3 DNA sequence: TGTGCCAGCAGTGTCACTCCTTACAATGAGCAGTTCTTC. Protein sequence: CASSVTPYNEQFF.

The J gene is TRBJ2-3, the V gene TRBV28; 7 bases match TRBD2. The CDR3 has 13 amino acids. Per the germline V gene, CDR1 is MDHEN and CDR2 is SYDVKM. Trimming took 7 bases from V and 1 from J; bases not matched to a gene: 2. The CDR3 spells CASITSGTDTQYF. CDR3 sequence (DNA): TGTGCCAGCATTACTAGCGGCACAGATACGCAGTATTTT.

This chain connects TRBV28 to TRBJ1-4, with 9 bases fitting TRBD1. Germline values: CDR1 MDHEN, CDR2 SYDVKM. Trimming cost V 4 bases and J 8 bases; bases outside gene matches: 8. The CDR3 is made up of 15 amino acids. DNA of the CDR3: TGTGCCAGCAGTTCGGCCGGGACAGGGAGGGAAAAACTGTTTTTT. Translating gives CASSSAGTGREKLFF.

The J gene is TRBJ2-7, the V gene TRBV28, with 8 nucleotides matching TRBD2. CDR1 is MDHEN and CDR2 is SYDVKM in the germline V gene. V was clipped by 11 bases and J by 5 bases; unmatched bases: 14. The CDR3 consists of 14 residues. CDR3 region: CAGKPGLDSHEQYF. Written as DNA, the CDR3 is TGTGCCGGAAAACCGGGACTAGATTCCCACGAGCAGTACTTC.

The chain is built from TRBV12-3 or TRBV12-4 and TRBJ1-2, with unresolved D. V shed 5 bases and J shed 3 bases, with 10 bases lying between them. The CDR3 loop spans 13 amino acids. CDR3 region: CASSGGYYYGYTF. In nucleotides, the CDR3 is TGTGCCAGCAGTGGAGGGTATTACTATGGCTACACCTTC.

V is TRBV6-5 and J is TRBJ1-2, with D tentatively TRBD1 (5 bases). Germline V gene lookup returns CDR1 MNHEY and CDR2 SVGAGI. The V and J ends lost 9 bases and 7 bases respectively, with 18 bases between them. This CDR3 region has 13 residues. The DNA of the CDR3 is TGTGCCAGTCGGGGCCTGCGGGAGGGTGGCTACACCTTC. Translation: CASRGLREGGYTF.

V gene TRBV4-1 combines with J gene TRBJ1-6, with 7 nucleotides matching TRBD1. CDR3 size: 14 residues. Unmatched junction bases numbered 4, after V lost 6 bases and J lost 5 bases. CDR1 is MGHRA and CDR2 is YSYEKL in the germline V gene. As DNA, the CDR3 is TGCGCCAGCAGGAGACAGGGTGATAATTCACCCCTCCACTTT. Translated, it gives CASRRQGDNSPLHF.

The chain combines TRBV6-4 with TRBJ1-1, with TRBD1 as a possible D gene (6 bases). V was clipped by 6 bases and J by 4 bases, with 15 bases between them. The germline CDR1 and CDR2 sequences are MRHNA and SNTAGT. This CDR3 spans 14 amino acids. The chain's CDR3 is CASRTGHSGTEAFF. The CDR3 DNA follows: TGTGCCAGCAGGACAGGTCATTCGGGCACTGAAGCTTTCTTT.

The chain recombines TRBV4-2 with TRBJ1-2, with 7 nucleotides matching TRBD1. Per germline, CDR1 LGHNA and CDR2 YNFKEQ. V lost 1 base and J lost 0; bases outside the gene matches: 20. The CDR3 spans 21 residues. The CDR3 here is CASSQGGKLLTGRRSNYGYTF. The CDR3 coding sequence is TGTGCCAGCAGCCAAGGTGGGAAGTTATTGACAGGGCGAAGGTCTAACTATGGCTACACCTTC.

The chain recombines TRBV18 with TRBJ1-6; no firm D call. From germline, CDR1 is KGHSH and CDR2 LQKENI. Trimming took 4 bases from V and 7 from J, leaving 11 bases between them. The CDR3 extends over 14 amino acids. This CDR3 reads CASSRANNNSPLHF. DNA of the CDR3: TGTGCCAGCTCACGAGCGAACAACAATTCACCCCTCCACTTT.

This chain joins TRBV7-9 and TRBJ2-5, with 14 bases aligning to TRBD2. The CDR3 consists of 16 residues. Germline-derived CDR1 and CDR2 are SEHNR and FQNEAQ (reference sequence). Germline trimming cut 3 bases from V and 4 bases from J; bases unmatched to any gene: 4. Written as DNA, the CDR3 is TGTGCCAGCAGCTTTACGGGGACTAGCGGGGGAGAGACCCAGTACTTC. Amino acid sequence: CASSFTGTSGGETQYF.

The chain uses TRBV6-2 or TRBV6-3 and TRBJ2-3; 11 bases line up with TRBD2. The V and J ends lost 5 bases and 3 bases, in that order; junction bases with no gene match: 1. The CDR3 is made up of 14 amino acids. The V gene's germline CDR1 is MNHEY and CDR2 SVGEGT. The CDR3 here is CASSLAGGTDTQYF. Here the CDR3 DNA reads TGTGCCAGCAGTCTAGCGGGAGGAACAGATACGCAGTATTTT.

This chain links TRBV2 with TRBJ2-2; D unresolved. CDR1 SNHLY and CDR2 FYNNEI come from the germline V gene. The CDR3 covers 16 residues. V was cut by 10 bases and J by 4 bases, with 22 bases left in between. The chain's CDR3 is CATRSLQQLGTGELFF. CDR3 nucleotide sequence: TGTGCCACGAGGTCCCTCCAGCAGTTGGGCACCGGGGAGCTGTTTTTT.

The genes are TRBV18 and TRBJ1-3; TRBD1 agrees at 8 bases. Germline CDR1 KGHSH, CDR2 LQKENI. The CDR3 has 17 residues. Germline trimming cut 1 base from V and 0 bases from J; bases unmatched to any gene: 5. CDR3 sequence (DNA): TGTGCCAGCTCACCACGCATTGGACAGGGCTCTGGAAACACCATATATTTT. Its protein product is CASSPRIGQGSGNTIYF.

To note about this clone: The sample contains more than one DNA sequence encoding this CDR3. The chain combines TRBV7-2 with TRBJ1-5, with D perhaps matching TRBD1 (6 bases). With 1 base removed from V and 4 bases from J, the gap between germline ends came to 11 bases. The CDR3 length is 15 residues. Germline CDR1 reads SGHTA; CDR2 reads FQGNSA. The CDR3 DNA reads as TGTGCCAGCAGCTTAGACAGGGCAATTAATCAGCCCCAGCATTTT. Translated: CASSLDRAINQPQHF.